This section outlines one TCR beta chain sequence together with its context. This sample is drawn from a study of technical replicates of blood from a few donors. Sequenced by immunoSEQ multiplex PCR; TCRdb stores in-frame clones only, minus some. The table records about 90,000 clones, over 90% of them present only once. Per germline, CDR1 PRHDT and CDR2 FYEKMQ (reference sequence). Trimming shortened V by 4 bases and J by 12 bases, and 18 bases separated the two germline ends. The CDR3 spans 14 residues. The genes are TRBV13 and TRBJ2-2; a weak D match, TRBD2 (5 bases). Sample: T cells isolated from PBMCs. The TCR comes from a human donor in good health. In DNA, the CDR3 is TGTGCCAGCAGCTCCATGGCTAGCCCCGTGAAGCTGTTTTTT. Encoded protein: CASSSMASPVKLFF.